Detailed here is one T cell receptor beta chain. Its antigen remains unknown. The entry originates in a study of cytomegalovirus exposure and HLA in healthy donors. General observations from the study: Data from an earlier analysis indicated that most TCR beta V segments were productive either about 90% or about 30% of the time. Among the sequence variants, a highly shared cluster was likely an artifact of sequencing. A later analysis by the authors found several of the most significant clusters apparently linked to common viral pathogens.

The germline gives CDR1 SGHRS, CDR2 YFSETQ. Trimming took 0 bases from V and 6 from J; bases not matched to a gene: 5. The CDR3 contains 15 residues. Primers included in the PCR were 60 Vbeta and 13 Jbeta primers. Authors' data handling: Unique TCR beta chains numbered approximately 80 million in a later analysis, with some 9.9 million shared. TCRdb keeps only in-frame clones here, not all; method: immunoSEQ multiplex PCR. That table furnishes V, J and clone size, whereas the DNA furnished D and trimming. The data show some 55,000 clones, around 85% seen once. J is TRBJ2-1 and V is TRBV5-1, with 8 bases identical to TRBD1. Sequenced material: PBMCs. The clonotype was recovered from a man in his forties in good health and CMV-seronegative. CDR3 in amino acids: CASSLVGQGFNEQFF. CDR3 nucleotide sequence: TGCGCCAGCAGCTTGGTTGGACAGGGATTCAATGAGCAGTTCTTC.